The entry below gives a single T cell receptor (beta chain) sequence along with its context. The antigen remains undetermined. MiXCR, applied by TCRdb to the RT-PCR reads, yields one record per CDR3 protein. This table holds about 800,000 distinct CDR3 sequences, 20% to 25% found once. This sample was taken from a study of response to subunit inactivated influenza vaccine. Whole-study findings and limits: T cells newly recruited by each seasonal influenza vaccination are few, the authors suggested.

V lost 5 bases to trimming and J lost 5 bases; unmatched junction nucleotides: 8. The CDR3 totals 14 residues. Germline V CDR1 and CDR2: LGHDT, YNNKEL (reference sequence). This material consisted of PBMCs from blood, taken roughly 5 days after vaccination. This chain connects TRBV3-1 to TRBJ2-5, with 7 bases aligning to TRBD1. The TCR originated in a man aged 50 or older who received an inactivated influenza vaccine. The CDR3: CASSARQGGETQYF. The CDR3, as DNA: TGTGCCAGCAGCGCCCGACAGGGTGGGGAGACCCAGTACTTC.